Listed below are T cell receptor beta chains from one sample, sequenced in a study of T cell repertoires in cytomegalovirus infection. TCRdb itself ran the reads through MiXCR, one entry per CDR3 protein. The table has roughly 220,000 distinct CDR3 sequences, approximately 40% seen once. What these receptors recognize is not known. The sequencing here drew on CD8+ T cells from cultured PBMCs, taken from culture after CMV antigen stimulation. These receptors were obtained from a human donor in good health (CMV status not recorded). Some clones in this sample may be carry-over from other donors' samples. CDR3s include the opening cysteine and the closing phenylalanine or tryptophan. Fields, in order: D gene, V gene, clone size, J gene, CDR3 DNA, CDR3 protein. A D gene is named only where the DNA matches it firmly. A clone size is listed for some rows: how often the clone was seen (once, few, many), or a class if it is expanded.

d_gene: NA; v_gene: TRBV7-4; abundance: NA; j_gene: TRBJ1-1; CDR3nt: TGTGCCAGCAGCCCCCCTGGGGGGGTGGTTGAAGCTTTCTTT; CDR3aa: CASSPPGGVVEAFF
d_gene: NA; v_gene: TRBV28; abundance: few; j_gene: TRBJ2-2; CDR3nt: TGTGCCAGCACCACCCCAGGGGGGGCCGGGGAGCTGTTTTTT; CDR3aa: CASTTPGGAGELFF
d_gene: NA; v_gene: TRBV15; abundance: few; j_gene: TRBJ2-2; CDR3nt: TGTGCCACCAGCAGCCCCGGGGAGGCAGCGACCGGGGAGCTGTTTTTT; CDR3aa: CATSSPGEAATGELFF
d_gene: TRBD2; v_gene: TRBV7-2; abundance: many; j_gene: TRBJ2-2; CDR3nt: TGTGCCAGCAGCCCAGACGGGGCGGGGGGGCAAGGCGGGGAGCTGTTTTTT; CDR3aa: CASSPDGAGGQGGELFF
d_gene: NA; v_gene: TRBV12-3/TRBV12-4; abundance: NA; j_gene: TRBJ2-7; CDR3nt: TGTGCCAGCAGTTTAGGGCCGGCCTACGAGCAGTACTTC; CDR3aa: CASSLGPAYEQYF
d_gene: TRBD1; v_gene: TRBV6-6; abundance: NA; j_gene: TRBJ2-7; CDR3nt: TGTGCCAGCAGTTTGATTGGACAGGGTGCCTACGAGCAGTACTTC; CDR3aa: CASSLIGQGAYEQYF
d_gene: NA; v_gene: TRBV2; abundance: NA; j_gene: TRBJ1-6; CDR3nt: TGTGCCAGCAGTGAAGTGGGGAGGGATTCACCCCTCCACTTT; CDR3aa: CASSEVGRDSPLHF
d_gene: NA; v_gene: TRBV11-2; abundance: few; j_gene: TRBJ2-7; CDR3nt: TGTGCCAGCAGCTTTCAGTACGAGCAGTACTTC; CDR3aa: CASSFQYEQYF
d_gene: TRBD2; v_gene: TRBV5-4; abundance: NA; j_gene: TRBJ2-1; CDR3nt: TGTGCCAGCAGCTTGAAGCGGGAGATGGGGAATGAGCAGTTCTTC; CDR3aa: CASSLKREMGNEQFF
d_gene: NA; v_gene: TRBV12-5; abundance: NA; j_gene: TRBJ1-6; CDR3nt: TGTGCTAGTGGTTTGATGGGCGCCTATAATTCACCCCTCCACTTT; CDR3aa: CASGLMGAYNSPLHF
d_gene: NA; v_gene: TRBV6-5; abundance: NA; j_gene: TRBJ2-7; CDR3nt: TGTGCCAGCAGTTACGATTCCGGACAGAACTACGAGCAGTACTTC; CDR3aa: CASSYDSGQNYEQYF
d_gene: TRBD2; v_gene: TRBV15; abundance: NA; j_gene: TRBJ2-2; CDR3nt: TGTGCCACTAGCTGGAGGGAGGGCCCCGGGGAGCTGTTTTTT; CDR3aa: CATSWREGPGELFF
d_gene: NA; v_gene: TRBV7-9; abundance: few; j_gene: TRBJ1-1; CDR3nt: TGTGCCAGCAGCTTAAACAGTGGCACTGAAGCTTTCTTT; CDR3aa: CASSLNSGTEAFF
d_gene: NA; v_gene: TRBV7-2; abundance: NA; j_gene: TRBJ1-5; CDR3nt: TGTGCCAGCAGCTTAGAATCACAACGGCCCCAGCATTTT; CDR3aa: CASSLESQRPQHF
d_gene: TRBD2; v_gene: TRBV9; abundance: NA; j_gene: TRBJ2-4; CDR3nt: TGTGCCAGCAGTCGCGGGGGGGCAGAAAACATTCAGTACTTC; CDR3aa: CASSRGGAENIQYF
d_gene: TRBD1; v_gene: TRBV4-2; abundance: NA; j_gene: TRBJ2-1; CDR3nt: TGTGCCAGCAGCCAAGTGGGGACAGGGGTCTACGAGCAGTTCTTC; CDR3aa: CASSQVGTGVYEQFF
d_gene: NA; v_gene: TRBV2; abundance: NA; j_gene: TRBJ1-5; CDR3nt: TGTGCCAGCAGTGAAGGGGTGAACAGGGCCAGTCTCGGTCAGCCCCAGCATTTT; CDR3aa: CASSEGVNRASLGQPQHF
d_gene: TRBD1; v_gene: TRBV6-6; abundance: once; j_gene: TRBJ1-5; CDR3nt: TGTGCCAGCAGTATAGACAGGGGCGGTTATAGCAATCAGCCCCAGCATTTT; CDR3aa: CASSIDRGGYSNQPQHF
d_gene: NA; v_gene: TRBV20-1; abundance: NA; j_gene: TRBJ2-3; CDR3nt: TGCAGTGCTAGAGAGACCGGAGTGATAGTGGCAGATACGCAGTATTTT; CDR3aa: CSARETGVIVADTQYF
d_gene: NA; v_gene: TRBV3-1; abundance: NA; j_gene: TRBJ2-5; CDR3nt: TGTGCCAGCAGCCAAGAGGACGGAGAGGAGACCCAGTACTTC; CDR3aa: CASSQEDGEETQYF
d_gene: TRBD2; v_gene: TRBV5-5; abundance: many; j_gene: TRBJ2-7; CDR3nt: TGTGCCAGCAGCGGGACTAGCGGGAGTTCCCACGAGCAGTACTTC; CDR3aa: CASSGTSGSSHEQYF
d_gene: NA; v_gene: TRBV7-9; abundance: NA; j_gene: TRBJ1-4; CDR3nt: TGTGCCAGCAGTAAGGGGTCTGAAAAACTGTTTTTT; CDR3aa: CASSKGSEKLFF
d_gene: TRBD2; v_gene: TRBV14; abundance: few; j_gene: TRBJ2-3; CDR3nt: TGTGCCAGCAGCCAAGAGGAAAGCGGGGGCTTGAGAGATACGCAGTATTTT; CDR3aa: CASSQEESGGLRDTQYF
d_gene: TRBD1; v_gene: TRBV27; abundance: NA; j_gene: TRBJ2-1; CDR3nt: TGTGCCAGCAGTCCGGCAGGGGGCCTTGAGCAGTTCTTC; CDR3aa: CASSPAGGLEQFF
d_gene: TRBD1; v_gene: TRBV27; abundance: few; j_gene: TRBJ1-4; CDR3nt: TGTGCCAGCAGTTTATCGCCCGGACAGGGGGCCTTTATTCATGAAAAACTGTTTTTT; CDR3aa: CASSLSPGQGAFIHEKLFF
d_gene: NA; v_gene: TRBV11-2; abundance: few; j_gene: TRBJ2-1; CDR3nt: TGTGCCAGCTTAGCCGTTGGGAATGAGCAGTTCTTC; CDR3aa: CASLAVGNEQFF
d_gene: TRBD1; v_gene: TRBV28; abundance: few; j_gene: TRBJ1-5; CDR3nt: TGTGCCAGCAGACCTTTGACAGGGAATCAGCCCCAGCATTTT; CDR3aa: CASRPLTGNQPQHF
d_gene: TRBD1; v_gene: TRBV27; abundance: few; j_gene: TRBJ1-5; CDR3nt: TGTGCCAGCAGTTTTATTTCGTCCGGGACAGGGCTTGTTCAGCCCCAGCATTTT; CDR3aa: CASSFISSGTGLVQPQHF
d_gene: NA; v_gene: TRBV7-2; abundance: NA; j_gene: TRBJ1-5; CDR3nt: TGTGCCAGCAGCTTACGGGGGGCAAATCAGCCCCAGCATTTT; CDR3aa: CASSLRGANQPQHF
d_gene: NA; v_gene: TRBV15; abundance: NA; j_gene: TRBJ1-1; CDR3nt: TGTGCCACCAGCAGAGAGTCCACGATCATGAACACTGAAGCTTTCTTT; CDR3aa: CATSRESTIMNTEAFF
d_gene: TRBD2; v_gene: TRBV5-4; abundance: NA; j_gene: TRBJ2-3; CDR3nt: TGTGCCAGCAGCTTTAAGCGGGAGCTAAGCACAGATACGCAGTATTTT; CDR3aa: CASSFKRELSTDTQYF
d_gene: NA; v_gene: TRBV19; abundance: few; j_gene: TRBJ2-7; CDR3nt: TGTGCCAGTAGGACCCCTGGGAACGAGCAGTACTTC; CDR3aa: CASRTPGNEQYF
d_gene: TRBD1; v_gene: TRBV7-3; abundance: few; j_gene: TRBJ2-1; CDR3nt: TGTGCCAGCAGCTCCCCAGGAGAGACAGGGATTATTGAGCAGTTCTTC; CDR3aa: CASSSPGETGIIEQFF
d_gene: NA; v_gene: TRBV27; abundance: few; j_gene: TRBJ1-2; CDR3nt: TGTGCCAGCAGCGCGGATAGAAGGGGCTATGGCTACACCTTC; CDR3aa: CASSADRRGYGYTF
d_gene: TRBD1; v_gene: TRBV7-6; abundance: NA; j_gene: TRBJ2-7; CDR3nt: TGTGCCAGCAGCTCCGGACAGGGTTTCAACGAGCAGTACTTC; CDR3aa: CASSSGQGFNEQYF
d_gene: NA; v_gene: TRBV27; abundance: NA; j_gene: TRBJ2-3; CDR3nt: TGTGCCAGCAGTTTAAACGCGGCAGGGTATGGGATCGGCACAGATACGCAGTATTTT; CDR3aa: CASSLNAAGYGIGTDTQYF
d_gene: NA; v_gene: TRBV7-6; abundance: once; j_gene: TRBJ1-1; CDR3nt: TGTGCAAGCAGCTCAAACCCATTGAACACTGAAGCTTTCTTT; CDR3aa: CASSSNPLNTEAFF
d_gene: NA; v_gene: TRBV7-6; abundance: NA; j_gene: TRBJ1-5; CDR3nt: TGTGCCAGCAGCTTAGCGTTGGGTTCCAATCAGCCCCAGCATTTT; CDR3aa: CASSLALGSNQPQHF